Each of the 15 T cell receptor beta chains below was sequenced from the same sample in a study of shared clonotypes between healthy human individuals. Only in-frame clones appear in the TCRdb table, and some are missing; sequencing was by immunoSEQ multiplex PCR. The data contain about 2 million clones, 85% to 95% of them seen just once; the ten biggest clones take up 0.13%. The specimen was naive CD4+ T cells sorted from blood. Subset in this sample: CD45RA+ positively selected. The receptors originated from a man aged 18 to 30 in good health.

The genes are TRBV10-3 and TRBJ1-2; TRBD1 matches at 7 bases. The CDR3 runs 15 residues. Germline V gene lookup returns CDR1 ENHRY and CDR2 SYGVKD. The V and J ends lost 1 base and 4 bases, in that order; junction bases with no gene match: 6. The CDR3 loop is CAISELRGPGYGYTF. In DNA form, the CDR3 reads TGTGCCATCAGTGAGTTGAGGGGGCCCGGCTATGGCTACACCTTC.

The J gene is TRBJ1-1, the V gene TRBV27, with D possibly being TRBD1 (6 bases). Germline values: CDR1 MNHEY, CDR2 SMNVEV (reference sequence). There are 16 residues in the CDR3. Deletions cut 3 bases from V and 4 bases from J, with 18 bases between. CDR3 sequence (DNA): TGTGCCAGCAGTTTCCGGGGGGGCAGGGCTGGCACTGAAGCTTTCTTT. This gives the protein CASSFRGGRAGTEAFF.

Only one count was recorded for this clone. This chain links TRBV19 with TRBJ1-5; tentatively, D is TRBD1 (5 bases). V was pared by 10 bases and J by 5 bases, with 18 bases between. CDR1 is LNHDA and CDR2 is SQIVND in the germline V gene (reference sequence). This CDR3 has 14 residues. Here the CDR3 DNA reads TGTGCCACCGATGACAGATTACGATATCAGCCCCAGCATTTT. It codes for CATDDRLRYQPQHF.

In regard to this clone: The same CDR3 is also encoded by other DNA sequences in this sample. The chain uses TRBV7-9 and TRBJ2-2; D is unclear. Germline V gene lookup returns CDR1 SEHNR and CDR2 FQNEAQ (reference sequence). This CDR3 region has 13 residues. The V end was cut by 3 bases, the J end by 0 bases, with 2 bases between. CDR3 bases: TGTGCCAGCAGCTTTCCGAACACCGGGGAGCTGTTTTTT. It encodes CASSFPNTGELFF.

V and J are TRBV7-9 and TRBJ1-1; D gene unclear. The CDR3 covers 15 residues. Trimming stripped 6 bases from V and 0 bases from J, with 14 bases between. Germline V lookup: CDR1 SEHNR, CDR2 FQNEAQ (reference sequence). DNA of the CDR3: TGTGCCAGCAGGTCGGATGCCGAATTGAACACTGAAGCTTTCTTT. Its protein is CASRSDAELNTEAFF.

This clone was found once. The identical CDR3 is also encoded by other nucleotide sequences in the sample. This rearrangement joins TRBV6-1 to TRBJ2-2, with a weak D call TRBD2 (5 bases). Trimming took 4 bases from V and 0 from J, leaving 12 bases between them. The CDR3 loop spans 16 amino acids. Germline CDR1 reads MNHNS; CDR2 reads SASEGT. The chain's CDR3 is CASSGGRGPNTGELFF. DNA of the CDR3: TGTGCCAGCAGTGGAGGGAGAGGGCCGAACACCGGGGAGCTGTTTTTT.

V gene TRBV19 combines with J gene TRBJ1-3, with 11 bases matching TRBD1. Germline CDR1 and CDR2: LNHDA and SQIVND (reference sequence). V was clipped by 8 bases and J by 1 base; unmatched bases: 4. The CDR3 has 15 residues. This chain's CDR3 is CASADRGLSGNTIYF. The CDR3 region has the DNA TGTGCCAGTGCGGACAGGGGGCTGTCTGGAAACACCATATATTTT. The full variable domain, rest sourced from reference TRBV19 and TRBJ1-3, is DGGITQSPKYLFRKEGQNVTLSCEQNLNHDAMYWYRQDPGQGLRLIYYSQIVNDFQKGDIAEGYSVSREKKESFPLTVTSAQKNPTAFYLCASADRGLSGNTIYFGEGSWLTVV.

The chain recombines TRBV5-1 with TRBJ2-3, with TRBD2 matching over 8 bases. The CDR3 length is 16 residues. With 4 bases clipped from V and 1 base from J, the junction kept 8 bases outside the gene matches. Germline V lookup: CDR1 SGHRS, CDR2 YFSETQ. CDR3 nucleotide sequence: TGCGCCAGCAGCCCCCGGGAAGCGGGGGGCACAGATACGCAGTATTTT. Translated, it gives CASSPREAGGTDTQYF.

The chain couples TRBV5-1 to TRBJ1-3; 7 bases are a match to TRBD1. CDR3 size: 16 residues. The junction had 7 bases not matched to a gene; V was cut back by 4 bases and J by 0 bases. Germline loops: CDR1 SGHRS, CDR2 YFSETQ. CDR3 protein: CASSPQTGLSGNTIYF. CDR3 nucleotides: TGCGCCAGCAGCCCGCAGACAGGGCTCTCTGGAAACACCATATATTTT.

The rearrangement joins TRBV27 to TRBJ2-2; a possible D gene is TRBD2 (5 bases). V lost 6 bases and J 5 bases, leaving 16 bases between the germline ends. The germline V gene has CDR1 MNHEY and CDR2 SMNVEV (reference sequence). The CDR3 runs 15 residues. As DNA, the CDR3 is TGTGCCAGCAGACCCTCGGGGAGATTAACCGGGGAGCTGTTTTTT. Translation gives CASRPSGRLTGELFF.

J is TRBJ1-5 and V is TRBV5-1; 8 positions match TRBD1. Germline V gives CDR1 SGHRS, CDR2 YFSETQ. There are 18 residues in the CDR3. The ends lost 0 bases at V and 2 bases at J; junction bases unmatched: 10. CDR3 region: CASSLVPLGTGGNQPQHF. Here the CDR3 DNA reads TGCGCCAGCAGCTTGGTGCCCCTCGGGACAGGCGGCAATCAGCCCCAGCATTTT.

The chain combines TRBV10-3 with TRBJ1-1; 10 bases match TRBD1. J was trimmed by 11 bases and V by 3 bases; bases with no gene match: 9. CDR1 is ENHRY and CDR2 is SYGVKD in the germline V gene. The CDR3 has 14 residues. The CDR3 protein is CAISDLGTGVTAFF. DNA of the CDR3: TGTGCCATCAGTGATCTTGGGACAGGGGTAACGGCTTTCTTT.

V is TRBV9 and J is TRBJ2-1, with 11 bases matching TRBD2. The CDR3 sequence is 17 residues long. The trim removed 3 bases at V and 0 bases at J, leaving 5 bases unmatched. Germline CDR1 SGDLS, CDR2 YYNGEE. DNA of the CDR3: TGTGCCAGCAGCGCCGGGACTAGCGGCAGCTCCTACAATGAGCAGTTCTTC. Protein product: CASSAGTSGSSYNEQFF.

The V and J genes are TRBV9 and TRBJ2-7; tentative D call: TRBD1 (5 bases). V dropped 0 bases and J dropped 5 bases, with 9 bases sitting between them. The CDR3 sequence is 13 residues long. Germline V lookup: CDR1 SGDLS, CDR2 YYNGEE. The CDR3 region is CASSVEGAHEQYF. The CDR3 DNA follows: TGTGCCAGCAGCGTAGAAGGGGCCCACGAGCAGTACTTC.

This clone turned up a few times. The CDR3 region has the DNA TGTGCCAGCAAGGGACAGAATAACTATGGCTACACCTTC. Amino acids: CASKGQNNYGYTF. The chain uses TRBV7-8 and TRBJ1-2, with 7 bases matching TRBD1. The CDR3 extends over 13 amino acids. V was clipped by 7 bases and J by 1 base; unmatched bases: 3. Germline-derived CDR1 and CDR2 are SGHVS and FQNEAQ. Looking up the rest from reference TRBV7-8 and TRBJ1-2 gives the full variable domain: GAGVSQSPRYKVAKRGQDVALRCDPISGHVSLFWYQQALGQGPEFLTYFQNEAQLDKSGLPSDRFFAERPEGSVSTLKIQRTQQEDSAVYLCASKGQNNYGYTFGSGTRLTVV.